A selection of T cell receptor beta chains follows, all from one sample in a study of cytomegalovirus exposure and HLA in healthy donors. The repertoire was sequenced with immunoSEQ multiplex PCR; TCRdb's copy has only in-frame clones and lacks some. The sample records about 170,000 clones, under 90% being singletons. What was sequenced was PBMCs. The receptors were sampled from a male donor in good health and CMV-seronegative. Each CDR3 is given with its conserved first and last residue. A D gene is named only where the DNA matches it firmly.

>TRBV6-1|-
CASSADSLGNTIYF
>TRBV28|TRBD1
CASSLATGGAIGYTF
>TRBV6-5|-
CASSYINFSDRSEAFF
>TRBV12-5|TRBD1
CASGLTTGTGGSYEQYF
>TRBV6-5|TRBD1
CASSDRGPYGYTF
>TRBV19|-
CASSAPTGSGTDTQYF
>TRBV18|-
CASSRPGLRTMNEQFF
>TRBV7-9|-
CSSSPGYYGYTF
>TRBV6-5|-
CASSPSVGVSEQYF
>TRBV5-1|TRBD1
CASSLPTGLVDEQYF
>TRBV19|-
CASSMAAEIYGYTF
>TRBV6-5|-
CASSLRWGEAYEQYF
>TRBV7-2|-
CASSSRLQVPGELFF
>TRBV5-6|TRBD1
CASSTGTGLRNYGYTF
>TRBV10-3|TRBD1
CATSGQYNEQFF
>TRBV27|-
CASSLYRRQGILPQHF
>TRBV29-1|-
CSVGNRYYGYTF
>TRBV5-8|-
CASSLALTQTNEKLFF
>TRBV19|TRBD2
CASSILLAGGHYNEQFF
>TRBV2|-
CASSREITDTQYF
>TRBV5-4|-
CASSSLQVNTGELFF
>TRBV9|TRBD1
CASSARQGLQETQYF
>TRBV19|TRBD1
CASSIDGTGGVGYTF
>TRBV10-3|TRBD1
CAISGRDRDSYEQYF
>TRBV6-5|TRBD2
CATRLAVSSYNEQFF
>TRBV7-9|-
CASSLGRWTQDNSPLHF
>TRBV29-1|-
CSVEKGVNAGELFF
>TRBV5-1|TRBD1
CASSQDGQALYGYTF
>TRBV19|TRBD2
CASSRTSESNTGELFF
>TRBV15|-
CATSREGRGPAKNIQYF
>TRBV6-5|-
CASSYEVVSSYNEQFF
>TRBV11-2|TRBD1
CASSQPGTGGRTDTQYF
>TRBV7-6|TRBD1
CASSGDRVHGELFF
>TRBV19|TRBD1
CASSTGQVTADTQYF
>TRBV7-8|-
CASSVQGLSAFF
>TRBV6-5|-
CASSRTPSAYNEQFF
>TRBV5-6|TRBD1
CASSLLTGEAPLHF
>TRBV19|TRBD1
CASSTLPRQGRGSGANVLTF
>TRBV10-3|TRBD1
CAISETGTGADEQYF
>TRBV6-1|-
CASSTLGGNSPLHF
>TRBV30|TRBD1
CAWTPLDRFGYEQYF
>TRBV4-3|TRBD1
CASSQDLGGQGAGEQYF
>TRBV9|-
CASSSTGEQYF
>TRBV19|-
CASKTGNYGYTF